A single T cell receptor beta chain is shown here with its context. As yet, its antigen is unknown. These data are taken from a study of Ad26.COV2.S vaccination and SARS-CoV-2 variants. Treatment: approximately 18 received Ad26.COV2.S at low or high dose, single or two shots; 5 received placebo; per-sample allocation not given. Sampling was done on day 63 after the first vaccine or placebo injection. Some clones are missing from TCRdb's copy, which holds only in-frame ones; the method was immunoSEQ multiplex PCR. The data show 300,000 to 400,000 clones, with 80% to 90% seen just once and roughly 3.3% held by the top ten. Points from the study as a whole: Responses of T cells in total may have been underestimated by the TCR breadth and depth analyses.

Source: peripheral blood, taken in a trial of Ad26.COV2.S vaccine versus placebo. The sequence derives from a person aged 18 to 59 who received the Ad26.COV2.S COVID-19 vaccine or a placebo.

Written as DNA, the CDR3 is TGTGCCACAGCGGGACTCCCGACGGGTGGGGAGCTGTTTTTT. Its protein product is CATAGLPTGGELFF. The rearrangement links TRBV10-3 to TRBJ2-2, with 7 bases aligning to TRBD2. The CDR3 is made up of 14 amino acids. Looked up from germline, CDR1 is ENHRY and CDR2 is SYGVKD. Trimming cost V 10 bases and J 8 bases; bases outside gene matches: 13.